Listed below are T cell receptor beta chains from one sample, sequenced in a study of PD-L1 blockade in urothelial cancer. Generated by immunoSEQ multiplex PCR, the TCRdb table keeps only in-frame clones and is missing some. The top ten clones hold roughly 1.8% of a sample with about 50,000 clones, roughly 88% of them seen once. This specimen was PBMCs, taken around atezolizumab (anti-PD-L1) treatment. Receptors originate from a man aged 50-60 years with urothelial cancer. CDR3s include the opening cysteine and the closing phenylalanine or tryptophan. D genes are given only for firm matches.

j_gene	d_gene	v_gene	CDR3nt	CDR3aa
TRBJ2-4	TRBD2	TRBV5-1	TGCGCCAGCAGAGCGGGAGACATTCAGTACTTC	CASRAGDIQYF
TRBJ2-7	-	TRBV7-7	TGTGCTAGCAGCTTGTCTAGGGAAAGGGACTTCTCCTACGAGCAGTACTTC	CASSLSRERDFSYEQYF
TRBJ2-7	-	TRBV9	TGTGCCAGCAGTGTGGCAGACTCCTACGAGCAGTACTTC	CASSVADSYEQYF
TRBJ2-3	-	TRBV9	TGTGCCAGCAGCGTAGAGATCACATTCAGCACAGATACGCAGTATTTT	CASSVEITFSTDTQYF
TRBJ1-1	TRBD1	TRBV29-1	TGCAGCGATTGGACAGGGACAAACTTTGGGAACACTGAAGCTTTCTTT	CSDWTGTNFGNTEAFF
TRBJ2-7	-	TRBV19	TGTGCCAGTAGTATACTAGGGGAAAGGGACGAGCAGTACTTC	CASSILGERDEQYF
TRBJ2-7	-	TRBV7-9	TGTGCCAGCAGCTTTCCCCGGGACAACTCCTACGAGCAGTACTTC	CASSFPRDNSYEQYF
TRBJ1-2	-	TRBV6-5	TGTGCCAGCTCCCGGGACTCCACAATCCGGGGCTACACCTTC	CASSRDSTIRGYTF
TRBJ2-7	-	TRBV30	TGTGCCTGGAATCGCCGACAGGCATCCTACGAGCAGTACTTC	CAWNRRQASYEQYF
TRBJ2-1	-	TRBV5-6	TGTGCCAGCAGCCCCTTTCCCCCAGGCTACAATGAGCAGTTCTTC	CASSPFPPGYNEQFF
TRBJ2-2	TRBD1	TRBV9	TGTGCCAGCAGCTCAAAGGGACAGGGAGGAACCGGGGAGCTGTTTTTT	CASSSKGQGGTGELFF
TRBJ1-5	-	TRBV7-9	TGTGCCAGCAGCTCTATCGGGGGTAGCAATCAGCCCCAGCATTTT	CASSSIGGSNQPQHF
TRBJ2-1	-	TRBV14	TGTGCCAGCAGCCAACGAGGGGGGGGCCCAACTCGCAATGAGCAGTTCTTC	CASSQRGGGPTRNEQFF
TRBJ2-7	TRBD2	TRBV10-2	TGCGCCAGCGGGCCGGGACTAGCGGGTTCCTACGAGCAGTACTTC	CASGPGLAGSYEQYF
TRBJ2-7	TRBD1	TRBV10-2	TGCGCCAGCAAGCCGGGACAGGGATATAAAGCCTACGAGCAGTACTTC	CASKPGQGYKAYEQYF
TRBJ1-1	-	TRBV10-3	TGTGCCATCAGCACAGGGCCAAACACTGAAGCTTTCTTT	CAISTGPNTEAFF
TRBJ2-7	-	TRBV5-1	TGCGCCAGCAGCTTGGCGCAGGGGCCTTCCTACGAGCAGTACTTC	CASSLAQGPSYEQYF
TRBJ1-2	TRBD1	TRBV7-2	TGTGCCAGCAGCTTAGGAGGGGGGACAGGGGGTAGTAGCTATGGCTACACCTTC	CASSLGGGTGGSSYGYTF